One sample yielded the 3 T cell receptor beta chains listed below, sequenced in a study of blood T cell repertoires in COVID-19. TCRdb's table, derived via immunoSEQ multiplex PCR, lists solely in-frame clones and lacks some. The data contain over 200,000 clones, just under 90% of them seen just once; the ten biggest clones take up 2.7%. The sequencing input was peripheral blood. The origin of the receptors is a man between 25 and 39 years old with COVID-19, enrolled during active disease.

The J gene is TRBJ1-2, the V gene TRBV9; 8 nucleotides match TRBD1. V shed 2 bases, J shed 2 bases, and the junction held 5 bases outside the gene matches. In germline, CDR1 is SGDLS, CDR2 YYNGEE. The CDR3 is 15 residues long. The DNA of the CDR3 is TGTGCCAGCAGCGTTAACGGACAGGGAAACTATGGCTACACCTTC. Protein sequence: CASSVNGQGNYGYTF.

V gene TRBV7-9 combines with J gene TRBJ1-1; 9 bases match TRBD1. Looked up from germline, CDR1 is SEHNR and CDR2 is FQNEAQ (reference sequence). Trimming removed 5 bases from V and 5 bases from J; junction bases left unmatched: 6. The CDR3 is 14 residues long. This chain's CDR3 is CASSESTGGTEAFF. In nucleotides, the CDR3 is TGTGCCAGCAGCGAATCGACAGGGGGTACTGAAGCTTTCTTT.

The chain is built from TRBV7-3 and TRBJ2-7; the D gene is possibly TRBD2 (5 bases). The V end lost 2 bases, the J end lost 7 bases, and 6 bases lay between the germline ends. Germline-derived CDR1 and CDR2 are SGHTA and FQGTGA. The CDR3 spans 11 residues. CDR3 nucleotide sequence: TGTGCCAGCAGCTTATCGGGGGAGCAGTACTTC. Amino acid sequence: CASSLSGEQYF.